The rows below give T cell receptor beta chains drawn from one sample of a study of CD8 T cells in Susac syndrome. TCRdb re-analysed the immunoSEQ multiplex PCR reads in MiXCR, keeping a single row per CDR3 protein. The table records 120,000 or so distinct CDR3 sequences, around 95% of them present only once. Specimen: CD8+ T cells from PBMCs. Every receptor here comes from a human donor with Susac syndrome. CDR3s include the opening cysteine and the closing phenylalanine or tryptophan. Each record gives: clone size, J gene, V gene, D gene, CDR3 protein, CDR3 DNA. D genes are given only for firm matches. A clone size is listed for some rows: how often the clone was seen (once, few, many), or a class if it is expanded.

>.|TRBJ1-3|TRBV20-1|.
CSASPIYF
TGCAGTGCTAGCCCCATATATTTT
>.|TRBJ2-3|TRBV14|.
CASSQEWGRGSDTQYF
TGTGCCAGCAGCCAAGAATGGGGTAGGGGATCAGATACGCAGTATTTT
>.|TRBJ2-1|TRBV11-2|TRBD2
CASSRLAGVYNEQFF
TGTGCCAGCAGCCGACTAGCGGGAGTATACAATGAGCAGTTCTTC
>.|TRBJ2-2|TRBV7-9|TRBD2
CASSQRTRPGELFF
TGTGCCAGCAGCCAGCGGACTAGGCCCGGGGAGCTGTTTTTT
>.|TRBJ2-7|TRBV5-1|.
CASSLIRGAYEQYF
TGCGCCAGCAGCTTGATTCGGGGAGCCTACGAGCAGTACTTC
>.|TRBJ1-1|TRBV5-6|TRBD1
CASSLLRTGGARMNTEAFF
TGTGCCAGCAGCCTTCTAAGGACAGGGGGCGCGCGGATGAACACTGAAGCTTTCTTT
>.|TRBJ1-2|TRBV15|.
CATGAGTAETF
TGTGCCACCGGAGCTGGGACCGCGGAAACCTTC
>.|TRBJ2-4|TRBV2|TRBD2
CASSPSGSTKNIQYF
TGTGCCAGCAGTCCTAGCGGGAGTACCAAAAACATTCAGTACTTC
>.|TRBJ2-5|TRBV5-1|TRBD2
CASSPTSGSGETQYF
TGCGCCAGCAGCCCAACTAGCGGGAGTGGTGAGACCCAGTACTTC
>.|TRBJ1-2|TRBV13|TRBD1
CASSFGTENYGYTF
TGTGCCAGCAGCTTCGGGACAGAAAACTATGGCTACACCTTC
>.|TRBJ2-1|TRBV11-3|.
CASSVGLDNEQFF
TGTGCCAGCAGCGTGGGCCTGGACAATGAGCAGTTCTTC
>once|TRBJ2-1|TRBV27|.
CASSLAGLSYNEQFF
TGTGCCAGCAGTTTGGCAGGCCTATCCTACAATGAGCAGTTCTTC
>.|TRBJ2-7|TRBV27|TRBD1
CASSSPLSRTGNYEQYF
TGTGCCAGCAGTTCCCCATTATCACGGACAGGGAACTACGAGCAGTACTTC
>.|TRBJ1-5|TRBV30|.
CAWGLGYSNQPQHF
TGTGCCTGGGGTTTAGGGTACAGCAATCAGCCCCAGCATTTT
>.|TRBJ1-5|TRBV15|.
CATSRERGPNQPQHF
TGTGCCACCAGCAGAGAGAGAGGGCCTAATCAGCCCCAGCATTTT
>.|TRBJ2-7|TRBV4-3|.
CASSQVLGYEQYF
TGCGCCAGCAGCCAAGTCTTGGGTTACGAGCAGTACTTC
>.|TRBJ1-2|TRBV6-5|.
CASSYSEGFSYGYTF
TGTGCCAGCAGTTACTCGGAGGGTTTCAGCTATGGCTACACCTTC
>.|TRBJ1-5|TRBV4-2|.
CASSQIDSTGEPQHF
TGTGCCAGCAGCCAAATTGACAGCACCGGGGAGCCCCAGCATTTT
>once|TRBJ2-3|TRBV2|TRBD2
CASRIPGLAGASPQYF
TGTGCCAGCAGAATACCGGGACTAGCGGGGGCCTCTCCGCAGTATTTT
>.|TRBJ1-1|TRBV9|.
CASSVGPMGPEAFF
TGTGCCAGCAGCGTCGGACCAATGGGGCCTGAAGCTTTCTTT
>.|TRBJ2-3|TRBV5-1|.
CASSLEGAPDTQYF
TGCGCCAGCAGCTTGGAAGGGGCCCCAGATACGCAGTATTTT
>.|TRBJ2-7|TRBV6-5|TRBD1
CASSPGQGWEQYF
TGTGCCAGCAGTCCTGGACAGGGCTGGGAGCAGTACTTC
>.|TRBJ1-4|TRBV28|.
CASIHDGPDEKLFF
TGTGCCAGCATCCATGACGGACCGGATGAAAAACTGTTTTTT